This T cell receptor beta chain was retrieved from a study of OX40 agonist ivuxolimab in advanced cancers. Study context: An agonistic anti-OX40 (CD134) antibody, ivuxolimab, was used to treat the patients.

Some clones are missing from TCRdb's copy, which holds only in-frame ones; the method was immunoSEQ multiplex PCR. The repertoire holds around 80,000 clones, with about 88% as singletons. Broader study findings: Among the nonresponders, some also had low normalized T-cell clonal expansion. Relative to CD4+, CD8+ T cells held more expanded clones on average.

Germline loops: CDR1 MDHEN, CDR2 SYDVKM. CDR3 length equals 13 residues. The trim removed 6 bases at V and 3 bases at J, leaving 4 bases unmatched. Turning to this clone: The target antigen is unknown.

Material: CD4+ or CD8+ T cells sorted from blood, obtained in a trial of the OX40 agonist ivuxolimab. The TCR sequence derives from an adult with an advanced solid tumor such as melanoma, head and neck, liver or kidney cancer. The gene calls are TRBV28 and TRBJ2-7; 8 positions match TRBD1. The CDR3 DNA reads as TGTGCCAGCAGCAACAGGGGGAACTACGAGCAGTACTTC. Amino acids: CASSNRGNYEQYF.